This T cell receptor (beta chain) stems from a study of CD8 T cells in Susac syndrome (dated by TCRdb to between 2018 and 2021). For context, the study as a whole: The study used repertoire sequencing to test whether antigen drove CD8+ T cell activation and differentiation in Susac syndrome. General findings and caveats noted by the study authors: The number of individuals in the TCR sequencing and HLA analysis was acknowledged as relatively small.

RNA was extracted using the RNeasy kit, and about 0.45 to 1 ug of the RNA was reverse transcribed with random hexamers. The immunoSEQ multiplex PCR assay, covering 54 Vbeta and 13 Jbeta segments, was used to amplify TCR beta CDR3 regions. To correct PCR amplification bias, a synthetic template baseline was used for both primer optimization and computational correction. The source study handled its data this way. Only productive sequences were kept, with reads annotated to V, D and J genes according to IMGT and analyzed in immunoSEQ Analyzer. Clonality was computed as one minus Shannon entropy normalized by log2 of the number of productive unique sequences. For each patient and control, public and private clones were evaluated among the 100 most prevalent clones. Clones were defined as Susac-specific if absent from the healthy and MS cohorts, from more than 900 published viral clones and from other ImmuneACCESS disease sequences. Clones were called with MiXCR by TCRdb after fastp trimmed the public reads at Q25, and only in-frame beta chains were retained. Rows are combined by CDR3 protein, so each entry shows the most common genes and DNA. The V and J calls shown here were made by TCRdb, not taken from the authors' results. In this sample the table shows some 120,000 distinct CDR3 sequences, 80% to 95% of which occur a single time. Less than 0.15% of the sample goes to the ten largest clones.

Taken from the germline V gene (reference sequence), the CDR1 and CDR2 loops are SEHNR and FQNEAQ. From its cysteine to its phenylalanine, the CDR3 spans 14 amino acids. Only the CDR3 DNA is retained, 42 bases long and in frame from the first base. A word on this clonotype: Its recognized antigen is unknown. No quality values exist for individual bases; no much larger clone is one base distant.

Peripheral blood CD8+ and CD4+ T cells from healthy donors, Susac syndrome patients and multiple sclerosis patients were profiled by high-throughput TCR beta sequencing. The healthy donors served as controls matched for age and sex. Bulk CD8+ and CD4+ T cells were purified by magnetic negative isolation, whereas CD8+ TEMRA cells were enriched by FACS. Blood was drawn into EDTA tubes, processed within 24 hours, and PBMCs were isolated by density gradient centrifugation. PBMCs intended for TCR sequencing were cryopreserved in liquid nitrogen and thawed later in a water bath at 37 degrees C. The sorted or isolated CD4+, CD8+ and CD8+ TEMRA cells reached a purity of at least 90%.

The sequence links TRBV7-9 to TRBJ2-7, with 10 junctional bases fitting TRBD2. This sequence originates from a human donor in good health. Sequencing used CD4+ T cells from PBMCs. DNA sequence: TGTGCTACGTCCCCTAGCGGGAGCTCCTACGAGCAGTACTTC. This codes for CATSPSGSSYEQYF.